This is a list of T cell receptor beta chains from one sample in a study of blood T cell repertoires in COVID-19. Clones were sequenced by immunoSEQ multiplex PCR, and TCRdb holds only the in-frame ones, with some missing. This sample yields about 33,000 clones, of which almost 90% are seen a single time; about 6.3% belongs to the top ten. The source material was peripheral blood. Receptors originate from a human donor in a cohort sampled during active COVID-19. Each CDR3 is given without its conserved first and last residue.

TRBJ2-7 | TRBV4-3 | ASSQDTSYEQY
TRBJ2-4 | TRBV9 | ASSLSPRQGKFIQY
TRBJ2-3 | TRBV9 | ASSVGTSGDTDTQY
TRBJ2-7 | TRBV11-2 | ASSHRPGAGDYEQY
TRBJ1-2 | TRBV5-1 | ASSYGTDYGYT
TRBJ1-3 | TRBV5-1 | ASTYEGAGGNTIY
TRBJ2-1 | TRBV6-5 | ASRKDRDSYNEQF
TRBJ2-7 | TRBV6-5 | ASSLGGDSYEQY
TRBJ2-2 | TRBV7-3 | ASSDQTGTGELF
TRBJ2-5 | TRBV18 | ASSLRGQETQY
TRBJ2-7 | TRBV2 | ASRDSRGSYEQY
TRBJ1-1 | TRBV25-1 | ASRRTGRDTEAF
TRBJ1-2 | TRBV10-1 | ASSEEGGYGYT
TRBJ2-7 | TRBV18 | ASSPLTPSNEQY
TRBJ1-1 | TRBV9 | ASSVQDSSTEAF
TRBJ2-1 | TRBV7-8 | ASSLDTGPHSYNEQF
TRBJ2-1 | TRBV2 | ASSEVAGGANEQF
TRBJ1-6 | TRBV12-5 | ASVTAGETYNSPLH
TRBJ1-2 | TRBV5-5 | ASRWTGGYT
TRBJ2-1 | TRBV5-1 | ASSLVSAANNEQF
TRBJ2-7 | TRBV27 | ASSFRRDRTPPAGFYEQY
TRBJ2-1 | TRBV19 | ASSTGGQTNEQF
TRBJ1-5 | TRBV6-5 | ASTPSGGGNQPQH
TRBJ2-3 | TRBV2 | ASSEGASGSTDTQY
TRBJ2-7 | TRBV18 | ASSPGQGPVEQY
TRBJ2-1 | TRBV7-3 | ASSRGVAGHNEQF
TRBJ1-6 | TRBV6-1 | ASSDHRSSYNSPLH
TRBJ2-1 | TRBV7-9 | ASSLLTAGNEQF
TRBJ2-6 | TRBV19 | ATNAGTSGKSSGANVLT
TRBJ1-1 | TRBV27 | ASRDRGNTEAF
TRBJ2-4 | TRBV3-1/TRBV3-2 | ASSSRDRDIYIQY
TRBJ2-1 | TRBV27 | ASQGQFPYNEQF
TRBJ1-2 | TRBV28 | ASSLSTQGYGYT